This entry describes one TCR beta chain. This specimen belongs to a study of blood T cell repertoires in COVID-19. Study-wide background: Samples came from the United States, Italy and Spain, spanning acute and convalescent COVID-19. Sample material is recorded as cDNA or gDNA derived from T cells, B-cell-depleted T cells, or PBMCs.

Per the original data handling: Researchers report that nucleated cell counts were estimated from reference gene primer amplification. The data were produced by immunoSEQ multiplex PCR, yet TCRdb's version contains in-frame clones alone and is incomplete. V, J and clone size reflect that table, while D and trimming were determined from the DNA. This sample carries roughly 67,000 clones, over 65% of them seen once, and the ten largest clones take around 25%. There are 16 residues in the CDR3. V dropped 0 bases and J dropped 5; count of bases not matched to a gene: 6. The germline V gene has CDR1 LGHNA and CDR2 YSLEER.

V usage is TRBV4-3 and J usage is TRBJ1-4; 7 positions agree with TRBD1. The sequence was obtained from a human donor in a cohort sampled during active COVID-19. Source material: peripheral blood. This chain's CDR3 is CASSQDRGRRNEKLFF. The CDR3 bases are TGCGCCAGCAGCCAAGATAGGGGGCGCAGAAATGAAAAACTGTTTTTT.